The 4 T cell receptor beta chains given below trace back to one sample, sequenced in a study of identical twins (dated by TCRdb to between 2015 and 2016). Libraries were built with 5' RACE. Data came from an Illumina HiSeq 2000. The public reads were quality trimmed at Q25 with fastp and then assembled into clones with MiXCR by TCRdb, keeping productive beta chains. Under each unique CDR3 protein, matching rows form one entry showing the most common genes and DNA. This sample gives about 890,000 distinct CDR3 sequences in total; approximately 13% of them show up just once. The ten largest make up about 1.5% of the sample. The same data also went into a second study, on yellow fever vaccine responses in identical twins.

The sample was PBMCs. The receptors derive from a woman between 18 and 30 years old in good health.

This clonotype has just a few counts. Written as DNA, the CDR3 is TGTGCCAGCAGTCCTCTAGCGGGGGCCCCGGGCACACCCCGGGAGCTGTTTTTT. Protein product: CASSPLAGAPGTPRELFF. The chain joins TRBV11-2 to TRBJ2-2; TRBD2 matches 10 bases. This CDR3 is 18 amino acids long. V lost 6 bases and J lost 9; bases outside the gene matches: 19. Germline CDR1 and CDR2: SGHAT and FQNNGV. The full variable domain, its missing parts supplied by reference TRBV11-2 and TRBJ2-2, is EAGVAQSPRYKIIEKRQSVAFWCNPISGHATLYWYQQILGQGPKLLIQFQNNGVVDDSQLPKDRFSAERLKGVDSTLKIQPAKLEDSAVYLCASSPLAGAPGTPRELFFGEGSRLTVL.

The chain has TRBV6-1 and TRBJ2-1, with TRBD2 matching over 11 bases. With V trimmed by 6 bases and J by 7 bases, 5 bases remained unmatched. CDR1 and CDR2 (germline): MNHNS, SASEGT. The CDR3 contains 14 residues. This CDR3 is CASRDSGGANEQFF. CDR3 nucleotides: TGTGCCAGCAGGGATAGCGGGGGGGCGAATGAGCAGTTCTTC.

This clonotype came up a few times. The CDR3 reads CASSQGASGSNEQFF. The CDR3 coding sequence is TGCGCCAGCAGCCAAGGTGCTAGCGGGAGTAATGAGCAGTTCTTC. The chain couples TRBV4-1 to TRBJ2-1, with 10 positions matching TRBD2. Germline CDR1 is MGHRA and CDR2 is YSYEKL. The CDR3 covers 15 residues. V trimming: 1 base; J trimming: 7 bases; junction bases outside the gene matches: 4.

The chain joins TRBV4-1 to TRBJ2-3; D is unresolved. Germline V gives CDR1 MGHRA, CDR2 YSYEKL. CDR3 size: 12 residues. V lost 1 base, J lost 6 bases, and 5 bases lay in between. CDR3 loop: CASSQVWDTQYF. In DNA, the CDR3 is TGCGCCAGCAGCCAAGTCTGGGATACGCAGTATTTT.